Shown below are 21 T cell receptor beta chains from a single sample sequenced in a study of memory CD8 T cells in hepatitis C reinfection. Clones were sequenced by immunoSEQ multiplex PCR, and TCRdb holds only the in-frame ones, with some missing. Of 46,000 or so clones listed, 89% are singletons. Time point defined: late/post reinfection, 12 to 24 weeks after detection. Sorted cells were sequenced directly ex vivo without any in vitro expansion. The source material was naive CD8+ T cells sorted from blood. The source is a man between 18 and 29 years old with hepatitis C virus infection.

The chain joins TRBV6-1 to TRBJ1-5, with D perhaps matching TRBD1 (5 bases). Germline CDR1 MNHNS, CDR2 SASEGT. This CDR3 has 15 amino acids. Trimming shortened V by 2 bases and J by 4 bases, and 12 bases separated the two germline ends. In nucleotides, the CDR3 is TGTGCCAGCAGTGAATACCACGGGGGAAATCAGCCCCAGCATTTT. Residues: CASSEYHGGNQPQHF.

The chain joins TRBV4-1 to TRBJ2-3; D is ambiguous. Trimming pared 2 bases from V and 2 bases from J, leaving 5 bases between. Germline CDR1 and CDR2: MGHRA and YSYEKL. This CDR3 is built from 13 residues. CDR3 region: CASSQSLTDTQYF. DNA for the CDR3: TGCGCCAGCAGCCAATCACTCACAGATACGCAGTATTTT.

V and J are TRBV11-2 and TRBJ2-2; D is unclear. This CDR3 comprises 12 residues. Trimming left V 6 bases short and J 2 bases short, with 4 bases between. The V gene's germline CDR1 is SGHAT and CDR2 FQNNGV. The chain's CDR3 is CASSLNTGELFF. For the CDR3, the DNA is TGTGCCAGCAGTCTTAACACCGGGGAGCTGTTTTTT.

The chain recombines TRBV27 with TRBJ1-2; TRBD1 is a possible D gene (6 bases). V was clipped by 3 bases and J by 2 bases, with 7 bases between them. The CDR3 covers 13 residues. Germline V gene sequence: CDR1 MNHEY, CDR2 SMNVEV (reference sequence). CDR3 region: CASSLGTNYGYTF. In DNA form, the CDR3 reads TGTGCCAGCAGTTTGGGGACAAACTATGGCTACACCTTC.

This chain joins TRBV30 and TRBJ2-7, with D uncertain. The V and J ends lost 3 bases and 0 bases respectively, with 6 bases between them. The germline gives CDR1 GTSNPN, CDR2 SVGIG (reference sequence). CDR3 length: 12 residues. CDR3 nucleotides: TGTGCCTGGAGGAACAGCTCCTACGAGCAGTACGTC. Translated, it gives CAWRNSSYEQYV.

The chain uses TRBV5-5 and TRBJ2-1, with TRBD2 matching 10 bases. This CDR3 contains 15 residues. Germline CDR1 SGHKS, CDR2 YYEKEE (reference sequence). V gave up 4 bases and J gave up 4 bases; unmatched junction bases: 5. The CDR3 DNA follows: TGTGCCAGCAGCCCGACTAGCGGGCCGTACAATGAGCAGTTCTTC. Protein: CASSPTSGPYNEQFF.

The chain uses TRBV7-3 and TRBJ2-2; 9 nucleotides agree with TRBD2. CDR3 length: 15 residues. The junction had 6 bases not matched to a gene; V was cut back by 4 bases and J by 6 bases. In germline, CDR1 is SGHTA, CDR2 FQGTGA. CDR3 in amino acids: CASSSAAGGSGELFF. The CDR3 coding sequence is TGTGCCAGCAGCTCGGCGGCGGGAGGGTCCGGGGAGCTGTTTTTT.

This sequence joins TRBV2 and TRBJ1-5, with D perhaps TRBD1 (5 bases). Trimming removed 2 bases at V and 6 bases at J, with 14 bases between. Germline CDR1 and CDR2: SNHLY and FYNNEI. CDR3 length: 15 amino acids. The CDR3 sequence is CASSEKGSGFQPQHF. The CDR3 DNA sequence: TGTGCCAGCAGTGAAAAGGGGTCAGGGTTTCAGCCCCAGCATTTT.

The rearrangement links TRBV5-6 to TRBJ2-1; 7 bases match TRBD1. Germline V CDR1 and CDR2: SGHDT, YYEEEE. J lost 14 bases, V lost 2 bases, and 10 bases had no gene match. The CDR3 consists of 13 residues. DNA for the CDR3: TGTGCCAGCAGCTTCGGGACAGCCTCCCTAAAGTTCTTC. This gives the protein CASSFGTASLKFF.

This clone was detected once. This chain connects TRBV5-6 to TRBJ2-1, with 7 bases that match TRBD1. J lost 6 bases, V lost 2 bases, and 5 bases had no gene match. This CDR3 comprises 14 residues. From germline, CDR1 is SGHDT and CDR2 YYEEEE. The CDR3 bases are TGTGCCAGCAGCTTCGCGACAGGGATCAATGAGCAGTTCTTC. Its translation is CASSFATGINEQFF.

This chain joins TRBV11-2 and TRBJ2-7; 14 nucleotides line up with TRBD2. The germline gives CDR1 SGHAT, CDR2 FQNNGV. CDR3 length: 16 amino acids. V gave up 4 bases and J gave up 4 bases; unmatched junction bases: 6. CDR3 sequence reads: CASSSPGLAGEYEQYF. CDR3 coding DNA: TGTGCCAGCAGCTCTCCGGGACTAGCGGGAGAATACGAGCAGTACTTC.

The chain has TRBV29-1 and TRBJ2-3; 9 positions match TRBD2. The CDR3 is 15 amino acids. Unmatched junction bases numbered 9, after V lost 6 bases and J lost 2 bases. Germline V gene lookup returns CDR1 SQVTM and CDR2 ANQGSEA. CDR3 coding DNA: TGCAGCGTCTTACGACTAGCGGAAAACACAGATACGCAGTATTTT. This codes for CSVLRLAENTDTQYF.

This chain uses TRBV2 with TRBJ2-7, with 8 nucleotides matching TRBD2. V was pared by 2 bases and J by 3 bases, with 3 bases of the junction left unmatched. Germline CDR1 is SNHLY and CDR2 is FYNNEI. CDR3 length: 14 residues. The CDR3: CASSESGGYYEQYV. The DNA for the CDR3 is TGTGCCAGCAGTGAATCGGGGGGGTACTACGAGCAGTACGTC.

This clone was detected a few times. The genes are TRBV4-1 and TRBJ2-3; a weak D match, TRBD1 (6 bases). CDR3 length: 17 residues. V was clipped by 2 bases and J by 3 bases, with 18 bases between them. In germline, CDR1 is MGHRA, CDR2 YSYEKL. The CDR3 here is CASSQSAPGVGTDTQYF. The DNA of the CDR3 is TGCGCCAGCAGCCAATCCGCCCCAGGGGTGGGTACAGATACGCAGTATTTT.

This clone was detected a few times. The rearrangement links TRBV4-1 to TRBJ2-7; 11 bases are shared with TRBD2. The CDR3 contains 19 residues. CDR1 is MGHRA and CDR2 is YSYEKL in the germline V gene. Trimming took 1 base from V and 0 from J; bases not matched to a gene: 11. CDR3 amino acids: CASSQGSATGTSGSYEQYF. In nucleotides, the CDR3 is TGCGCCAGCAGCCAAGGGTCGGCCACCGGGACTAGCGGCTCCTACGAGCAGTACTTC.

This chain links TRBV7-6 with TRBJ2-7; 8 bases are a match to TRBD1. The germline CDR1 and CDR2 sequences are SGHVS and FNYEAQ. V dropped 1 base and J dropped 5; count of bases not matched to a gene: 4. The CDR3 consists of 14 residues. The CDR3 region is CASSLGTGIDEQYF. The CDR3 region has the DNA TGTGCCAGCAGCTTAGGGACAGGGATCGACGAGCAGTACTTC.

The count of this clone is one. CDR3 protein: CASTGGVDSTDTQYF. In DNA form, the CDR3 reads TGTGCCAGCACAGGGGGCGTAGATAGCACAGATACGCAGTATTTT. The chain links TRBV2 to TRBJ2-3, with 8 bases fitting TRBD1. The junction had 6 bases not matched to a gene; V was cut back by 7 bases and J by 0 bases. The CDR3 contains 15 residues. Germline assignment: CDR1 SNHLY and CDR2 FYNNEI. Looking up the rest from reference TRBV2 and TRBJ2-3 gives the full variable domain: EPEVTQTPSHQVTQMGQEVILRCVPISNHLYFYWYRQILGQKVEFLVSFYNNEISEKSEIFDDQFSVERPDGSNFTLKIRSTKLEDSAMYFCASTGGVDSTDTQYFGPGTRLTVL.

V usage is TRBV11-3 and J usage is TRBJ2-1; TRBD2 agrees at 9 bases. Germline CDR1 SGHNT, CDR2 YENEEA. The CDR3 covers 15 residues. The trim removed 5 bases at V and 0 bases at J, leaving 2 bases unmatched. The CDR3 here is CASSRSGSSYNEQFF. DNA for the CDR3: TGTGCCAGCAGCCGTAGCGGGAGCTCCTACAATGAGCAGTTCTTC.

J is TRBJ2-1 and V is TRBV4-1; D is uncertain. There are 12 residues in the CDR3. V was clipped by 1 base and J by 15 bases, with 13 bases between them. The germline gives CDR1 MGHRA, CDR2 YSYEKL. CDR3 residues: CASSQVDPRRFF. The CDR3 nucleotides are TGCGCCAGCAGCCAAGTTGACCCACGGAGGTTCTTC.

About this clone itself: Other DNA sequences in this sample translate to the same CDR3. Written as DNA, the CDR3 is TGTGCCAGCAGCTTTCTAACGGATACGCAGTATTTT. Protein sequence: CASSFLTDTQYF. This sequence joins TRBV7-8 and TRBJ2-3, with D uncertain. V was shortened by 3 bases and J by 6 bases, with 7 bases between the two germline ends. CDR1 and CDR2 from the germline V gene are SGHVS and FQNEAQ. The length of the CDR3 is 12 residues.

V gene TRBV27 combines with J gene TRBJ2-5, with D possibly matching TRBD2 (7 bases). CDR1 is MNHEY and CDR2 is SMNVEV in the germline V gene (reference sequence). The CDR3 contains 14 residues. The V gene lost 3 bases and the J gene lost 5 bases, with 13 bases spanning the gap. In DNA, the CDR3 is TGTGCCAGCAGTTTCGGGGGGCGCAAGGAGACCCAGTACTTC. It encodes CASSFGGRKETQYF.